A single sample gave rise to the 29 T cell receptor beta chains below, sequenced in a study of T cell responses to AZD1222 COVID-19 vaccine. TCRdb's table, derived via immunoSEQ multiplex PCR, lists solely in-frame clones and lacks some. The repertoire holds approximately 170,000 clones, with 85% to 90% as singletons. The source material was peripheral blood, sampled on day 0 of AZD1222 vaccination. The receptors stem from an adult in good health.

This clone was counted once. CDR3 in amino acids: CASSSRGTSLSTDTQYF. CDR3 coding DNA: TGTGCCAGCAGCTCGAGAGGGACGTCCTTAAGCACAGATACGCAGTATTTT. The chain carries TRBV7-2 and TRBJ2-3; either TRBD1 or TRBD2 may fit D (5 bases each). Germline loops: CDR1 SGHTA, CDR2 FQGNSA. The CDR3 runs 17 residues. V dropped 4 bases and J dropped 0 bases, with 17 bases sitting between them. The variable domain in full, with the rest retrieved from reference TRBV7-2 and TRBJ2-3, is GAGVSQSPSNKVTEKGKDVELRCDPISGHTALYWYRQSLGQGLEFLIYFQGNSAPDKSGLPSDRFSAERTGGSVSTLTIQRTQQEDSAVYLCASSSRGTSLSTDTQYFGPGTRLTVL.

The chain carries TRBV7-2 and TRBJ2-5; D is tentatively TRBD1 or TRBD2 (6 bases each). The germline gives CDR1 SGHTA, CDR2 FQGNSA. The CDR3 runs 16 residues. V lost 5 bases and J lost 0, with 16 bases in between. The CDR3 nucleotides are TGTGCCAGCAGCCCGGAGGGACACCAGTACCAAGAGACCCAGTACTTC. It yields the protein CASSPEGHQYQETQYF.

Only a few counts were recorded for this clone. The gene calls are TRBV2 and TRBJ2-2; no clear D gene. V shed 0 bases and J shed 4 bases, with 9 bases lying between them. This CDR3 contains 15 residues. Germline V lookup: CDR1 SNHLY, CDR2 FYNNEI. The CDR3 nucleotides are TGTGCCAGCAGTGAAGCGGCTTGGGGCACCGGGGAGCTGTTTTTT. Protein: CASSEAAWGTGELFF.

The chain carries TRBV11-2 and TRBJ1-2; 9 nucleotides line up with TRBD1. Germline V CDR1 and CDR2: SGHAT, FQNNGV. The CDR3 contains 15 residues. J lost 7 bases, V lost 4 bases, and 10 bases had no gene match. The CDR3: CASSSLTGGLGGYTF. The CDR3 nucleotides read TGTGCCAGCAGCTCCCTTACAGGGGGCTTAGGTGGCTACACCTTC.

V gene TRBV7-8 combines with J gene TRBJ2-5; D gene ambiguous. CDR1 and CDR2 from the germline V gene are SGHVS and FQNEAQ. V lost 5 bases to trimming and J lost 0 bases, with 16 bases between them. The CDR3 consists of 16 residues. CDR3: CASSLRSAANQETQYF. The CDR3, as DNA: TGTGCCAGCAGCCTCCGGTCGGCGGCAAACCAAGAGACCCAGTACTTC. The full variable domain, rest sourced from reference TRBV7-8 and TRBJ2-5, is GAGVSQSPRYKVAKRGQDVALRCDPISGHVSLFWYQQALGQGPEFLTYFQNEAQLDKSGLPSDRFFAERPEGSVSTLKIQRTQQEDSAVYLCASSLRSAANQETQYFGPGTRLLVL.

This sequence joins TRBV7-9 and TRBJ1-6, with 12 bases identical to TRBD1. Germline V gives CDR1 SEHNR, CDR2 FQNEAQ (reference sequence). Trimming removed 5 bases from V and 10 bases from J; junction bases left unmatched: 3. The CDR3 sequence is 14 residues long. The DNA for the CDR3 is TGTGCCAGCAGCGAAGGGACAGGGGGCTCACCCCTCCACTTT. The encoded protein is CASSEGTGGSPLHF.

Here the CDR3 DNA reads TGCGCCAGCAGCCCTGGACAGGGGGGCACCTACGAGCAGTACGTC. Protein product: CASSPGQGGTYEQYV. V gene TRBV4-1 combines with J gene TRBJ2-7, with 10 bases matching TRBD1. The CDR3 extends over 15 amino acids. CDR1 MGHRA and CDR2 YSYEKL come from the germline V gene. With 4 bases clipped from V and 2 bases from J, the junction kept 5 bases outside the gene matches.

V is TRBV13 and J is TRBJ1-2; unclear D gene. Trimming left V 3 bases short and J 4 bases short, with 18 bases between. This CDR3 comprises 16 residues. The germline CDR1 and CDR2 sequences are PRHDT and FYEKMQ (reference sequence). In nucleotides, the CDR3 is TGTGCCAGCAGCTTGTCCGGTGGGGAAACCCTCTATGGCTACACCTTC. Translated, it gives CASSLSGGETLYGYTF.

The CDR3 spells CASSSGTTLKTTQYF. The CDR3 DNA reads as TGTGCCAGCAGCTCCGGGACTACCCTCAAGACGACCCAGTACTTC. The V and J genes are TRBV5-8 and TRBJ2-5, with 7 bases identical to TRBD2. Trimming took 3 bases from V and 7 from J; bases not matched to a gene: 12. Per germline, CDR1 SGHTS and CDR2 YDEGEE. This CDR3 contains 15 residues.

The DNA of the CDR3 is TGTGCCAGTAGTATAGGGGCTGGAAACACCATATATTTT. This gives the protein CASSIGAGNTIYF. The chain has TRBV19 and TRBJ1-3; the D is unclear. The V and J ends lost 1 base and 2 bases respectively, with 3 bases between them. Germline-derived CDR1 and CDR2 are LNHDA and SQIVND (reference sequence). The CDR3 is 13 amino acids.

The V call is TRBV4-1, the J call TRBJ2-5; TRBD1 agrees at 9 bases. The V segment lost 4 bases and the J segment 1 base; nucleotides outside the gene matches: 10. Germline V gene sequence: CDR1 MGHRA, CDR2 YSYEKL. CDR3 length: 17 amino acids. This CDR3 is CASSPYDRGAFQETQYF. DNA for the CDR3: TGCGCCAGCAGCCCGTATGACAGGGGGGCCTTCCAAGAGACCCAGTACTTC.

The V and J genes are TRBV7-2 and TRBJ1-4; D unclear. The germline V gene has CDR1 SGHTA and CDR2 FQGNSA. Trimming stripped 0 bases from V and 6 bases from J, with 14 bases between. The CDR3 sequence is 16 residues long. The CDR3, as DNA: TGTGCCAGCAGCTTAGCCCGAGAAGGTTTAGATGAAAAACTGTTTTTT. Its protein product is CASSLAREGLDEKLFF.

The CDR3 protein is CASVTTAGGVNQPQHF. CDR3 in DNA: TGCGCCAGCGTCACAACCGCGGGGGGCGTAAATCAGCCCCAGCATTTT. The chain combines TRBV23-1 with TRBJ1-5; maybe TRBD1 (6 bases). TRBV23-1 counts as an open reading frame of uncertain function. The CDR3 runs 16 residues. V lost 8 bases, J lost 4 bases, and 21 bases lay in between.

The CDR3 DNA sequence: TGTGCCAGCAGTTTAGGGGGATCGGTCACTGAAGCTTTCTTT. As protein: CASSLGGSVTEAFF. The rearrangement joins TRBV28 to TRBJ1-1; TRBD1 might be the D (5 bases). Germline CDR1 reads MDHEN; CDR2 reads SYDVKM. The CDR3 totals 14 residues. V gave up 2 bases and J gave up 4 bases, with 11 bases separating them.

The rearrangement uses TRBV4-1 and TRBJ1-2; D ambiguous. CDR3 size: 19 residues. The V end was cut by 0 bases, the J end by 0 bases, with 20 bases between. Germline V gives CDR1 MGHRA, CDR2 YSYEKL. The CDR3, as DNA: TGCGCCAGCAGCCAAGAACTCCCAGGACTCGGGGAAGCTAACTATGGCTACACCTTC. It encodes CASSQELPGLGEANYGYTF.

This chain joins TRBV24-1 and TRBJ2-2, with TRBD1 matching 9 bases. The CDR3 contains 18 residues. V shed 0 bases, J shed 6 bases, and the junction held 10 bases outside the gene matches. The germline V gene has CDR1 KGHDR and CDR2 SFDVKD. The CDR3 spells CATSDLPPQGALSGELFF. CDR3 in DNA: TGTGCCACCAGTGATTTGCCCCCACAGGGGGCGTTGTCCGGGGAGCTGTTTTTT.

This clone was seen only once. CDR3 protein: CASSLGLAPSTDTQYF. CDR3 DNA: TGTGCCAGCAGCTTGGGACTAGCGCCTAGCACAGATACGCAGTATTTT. The chain employs TRBV5-4 and TRBJ2-3; 8 positions match TRBD2. In germline, CDR1 is SGHNT, CDR2 YYREEE (reference sequence). J was trimmed by 0 bases and V by 0 bases; bases with no gene match: 3. CDR3 length: 16 amino acids.

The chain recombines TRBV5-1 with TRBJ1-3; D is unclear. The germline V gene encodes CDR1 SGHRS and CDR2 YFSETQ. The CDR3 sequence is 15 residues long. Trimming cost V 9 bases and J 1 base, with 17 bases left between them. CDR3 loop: CATKDGVGSGNTIYF. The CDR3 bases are TGCGCCACCAAAGATGGGGTCGGGTCTGGAAACACCATATATTTT.

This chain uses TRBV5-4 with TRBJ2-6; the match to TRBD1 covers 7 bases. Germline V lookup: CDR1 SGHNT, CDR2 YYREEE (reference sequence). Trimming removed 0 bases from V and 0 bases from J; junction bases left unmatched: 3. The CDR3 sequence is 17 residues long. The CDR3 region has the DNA TGTGCCAGCAGCTTGGGGGGACAGAACTCTGGGGCCAACGTCCTGACTTTC. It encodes CASSLGGQNSGANVLTF.

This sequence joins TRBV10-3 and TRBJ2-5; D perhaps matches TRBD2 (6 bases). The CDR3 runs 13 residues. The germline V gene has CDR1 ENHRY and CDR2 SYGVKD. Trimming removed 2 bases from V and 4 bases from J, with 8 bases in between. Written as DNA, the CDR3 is TGTGCCATCAGTGAGATCGGGGGAGAGACCCAGTACTTC. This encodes CAISEIGGETQYF.

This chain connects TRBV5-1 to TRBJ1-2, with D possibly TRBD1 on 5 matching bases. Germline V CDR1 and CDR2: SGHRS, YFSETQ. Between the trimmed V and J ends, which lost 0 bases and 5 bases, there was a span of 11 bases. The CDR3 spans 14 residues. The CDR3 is CASSLDGGAYGYTF. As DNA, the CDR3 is TGCGCCAGCAGCTTGGATGGAGGGGCTTATGGCTACACCTTC.

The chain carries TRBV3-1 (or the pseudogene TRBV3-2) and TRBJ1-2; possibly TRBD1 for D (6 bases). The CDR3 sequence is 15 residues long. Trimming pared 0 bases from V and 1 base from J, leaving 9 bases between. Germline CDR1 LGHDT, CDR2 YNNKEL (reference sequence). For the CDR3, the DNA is TGTGCCAGCAGCCAAGACGCAGGGGATAACTATGGCTACACCTTC. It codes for CASSQDAGDNYGYTF.

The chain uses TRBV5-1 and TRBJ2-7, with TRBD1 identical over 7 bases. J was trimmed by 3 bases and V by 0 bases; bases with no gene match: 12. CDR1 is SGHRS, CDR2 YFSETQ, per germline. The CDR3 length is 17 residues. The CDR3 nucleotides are TGCGCCAGCAGCTTGGCCGTGAATCCCGGGACAGACTACGAGCAGTACGTC. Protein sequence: CASSLAVNPGTDYEQYV.

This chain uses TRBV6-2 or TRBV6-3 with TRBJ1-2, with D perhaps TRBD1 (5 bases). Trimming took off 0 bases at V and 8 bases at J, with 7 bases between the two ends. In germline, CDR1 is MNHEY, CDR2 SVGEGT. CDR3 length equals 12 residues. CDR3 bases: TGTGCCAGCAGTTACTCGGGGGACGGCTACACCTTC. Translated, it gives CASSYSGDGYTF.

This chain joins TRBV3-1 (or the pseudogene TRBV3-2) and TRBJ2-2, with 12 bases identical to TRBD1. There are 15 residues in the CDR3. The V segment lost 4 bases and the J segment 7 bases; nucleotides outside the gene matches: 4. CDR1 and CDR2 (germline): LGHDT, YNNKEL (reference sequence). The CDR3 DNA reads TGTGCCAGCAGCCCCGGGACAGGGGGCAACGGGGAGCTGTTTTTT. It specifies CASSPGTGGNGELFF.

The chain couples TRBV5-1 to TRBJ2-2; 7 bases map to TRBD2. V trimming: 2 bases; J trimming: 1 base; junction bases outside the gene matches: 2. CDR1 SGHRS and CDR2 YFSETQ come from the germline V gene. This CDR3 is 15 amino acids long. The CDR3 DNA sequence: TGCGCCAGCAGCTTAGGCGGGGGGAACACCGGGGAGCTGTTTTTT. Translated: CASSLGGGNTGELFF. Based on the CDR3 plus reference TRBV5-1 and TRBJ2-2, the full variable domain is KAGVTQTPRYLIKTRGQQVTLSCSPISGHRSVSWYQQTPGQGLQFLFEYFSETQRNKGNFPGRFSGRQFSNSRSEMNVSTLELGDSALYLCASSLGGGNTGELFFGEGSRLTVL.

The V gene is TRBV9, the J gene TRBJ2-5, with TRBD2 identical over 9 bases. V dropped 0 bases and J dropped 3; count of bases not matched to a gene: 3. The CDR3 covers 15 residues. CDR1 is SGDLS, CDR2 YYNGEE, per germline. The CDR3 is CASSVELAGKETQYF. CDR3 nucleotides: TGTGCCAGCAGCGTAGAACTAGCGGGTAAAGAGACCCAGTACTTC.

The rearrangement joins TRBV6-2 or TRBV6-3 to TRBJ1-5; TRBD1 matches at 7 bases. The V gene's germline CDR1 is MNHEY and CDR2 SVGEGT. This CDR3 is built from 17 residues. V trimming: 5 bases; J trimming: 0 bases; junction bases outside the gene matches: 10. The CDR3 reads CASSRWGQRDSNQPQHF. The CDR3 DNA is TGTGCCAGCAGTCGGTGGGGACAGCGGGATAGCAATCAGCCCCAGCATTTT.

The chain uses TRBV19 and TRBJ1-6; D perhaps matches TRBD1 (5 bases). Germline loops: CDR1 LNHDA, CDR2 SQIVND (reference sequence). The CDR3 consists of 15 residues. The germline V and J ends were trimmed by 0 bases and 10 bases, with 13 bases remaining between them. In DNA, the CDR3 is TGTGCCAGTAGTATAGATCTATCGACAGAGTCACCCCTCCACTTT. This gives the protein CASSIDLSTESPLHF. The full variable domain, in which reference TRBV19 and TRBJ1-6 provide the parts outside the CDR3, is DGGITQSPKYLFRKEGQNVTLSCEQNLNHDAMYWYRQDPGQGLRLIYYSQIVNDFQKGDIAEGYSVSREKKESFPLTVTSAQKNPTAFYLCASSIDLSTESPLHFGNGTRLTVT.